The rows below give T cell receptor beta chains drawn from one sample of a study of cytomegalovirus exposure and HLA in healthy donors. TCRdb's copy holds only in-frame clones and misses some; the assay was immunoSEQ multiplex PCR. Among about 120,000 clones listed, over 70% were seen once. Sequencing was carried out using PBMCs. Every receptor here comes from a woman aged 50 to 65 in good health and CMV-seronegative. The CDR3 runs from the conserved cysteine through the conserved F or W. A D gene is named only where the DNA matches it firmly. For some rows the clone size is stated as once, few or many, or as a class when expanded; others skip it.

clone_size	v_call	j_call	d_call	cdr3_nt	cdr3_aa
NA	TRBV29-1	TRBJ2-1	TRBD2	TGCAGCGTTTCCGGGGGGTACAATGAGCAGTTCTTC	CSVSGGYNEQFF
NA	TRBV7-2	TRBJ2-7	NA	TGTGCCAGCAGCGCCGACAGTGCACTTACCTACGAGCAGTACTTC	CASSADSALTYEQYF
NA	TRBV5-8	TRBJ1-5	NA	TGTGCCAGCACCTCCCTGGGGGGAGGTCAGCCCCAGCATTTT	CASTSLGGGQPQHF
NA	TRBV7-8	TRBJ2-2	NA	TGTGCCAGCAGACAAAGGGGGGCGGGAGTGACGACCGGGGAGCTGTTTTTT	CASRQRGAGVTTGELFF
NA	TRBV5-5	TRBJ1-5	NA	TGTGCCAGCAGCTCCGGACAGTATGATAGCAATCAGCCCCAGCATTTT	CASSSGQYDSNQPQHF
NA	TRBV19	TRBJ2-5	TRBD2	TGTGCCAGTAGTACACTAGCGGGACAGCAAGAGACCCAGTACTTC	CASSTLAGQQETQYF
NA	TRBV4-3	TRBJ2-3	TRBD2	TGCGCCAGCAGTAAAGCGGGGTCTAGCACAGATACGCAGTATTTT	CASSKAGSSTDTQYF
NA	TRBV28	TRBJ2-1	TRBD1	TGTGCCAGCAGTCCCGGGGACAGACTTAATGAGCAGTTCTTC	CASSPGDRLNEQFF
NA	TRBV7-9	TRBJ2-1	TRBD2	TGTGCCAGCAGCCACCCCCTAGCGGGTGGATACAATGAGCAGTTCTTC	CASSHPLAGGYNEQFF
few	TRBV11-3	TRBJ2-6	NA	TGTGCCAGCAGCTGTATCTTAAACAGCTCGGCCAACGTCCTGACTTTC	CASSCILNSSANVLTF
NA	TRBV7-9	TRBJ2-3	NA	TGTGCCAGCAGTCCGTTTGGGGGCTTTAGTTTCGCCGATACGCAGTATTTT	CASSPFGGFSFADTQYF
NA	TRBV6-6	TRBJ2-1	NA	TGTGCCAGCAGCGAGCCCCCGAACAATGAGCAGTTCTTC	CASSEPPNNEQFF
NA	TRBV19	TRBJ1-4	NA	TGTGCCAGTAACCGGTTCTATAATGAAAAACTGTTTTTT	CASNRFYNEKLFF
NA	TRBV30	TRBJ1-1	NA	TGTGCCTGGACTCAGACAGGGAACACTGAAGCTTTCTTT	CAWTQTGNTEAFF
NA	TRBV7-6	TRBJ2-5	NA	TGTGCCAGCAGCTTAGTATCTGAGACCCAGTACTTC	CASSLVSETQYF
NA	TRBV29-1	TRBJ2-7	NA	TGCAGCGTTGAAGAGGAACAGGACGGCCCCTACGAGCAGTACTTC	CSVEEEQDGPYEQYF
few	TRBV7-9	TRBJ2-1	TRBD1	TGTGCCAGCAGCCGGGACAGAGGGTCATACAATGAGCAGTTCTTC	CASSRDRGSYNEQFF
NA	TRBV10-3	TRBJ2-7	TRBD2	TGTGCCACCAGTGAAGGAACTAGCGGGGCCGAGCAGTACTTC	CATSEGTSGAEQYF
NA	TRBV6-5	TRBJ1-2	TRBD1	TGTGCCAGCCAGGCGACAGGGGGCTTCTATGGCTACACCTTC	CASQATGGFYGYTF
NA	TRBV7-2	TRBJ2-5	NA	TGTGCCAGCAGCTTACCCACTCTAGGTTTTACCCAAGAGACCCAGTACTTC	CASSLPTLGFTQETQYF
NA	TRBV4-3	TRBJ2-7	NA	TGCGCCAGCAGCCAACAGTTTATAAGCTCCTACGAGCAGTACTTC	CASSQQFISSYEQYF
NA	TRBV7-9	TRBJ2-7	NA	TGTTCCAGCAGCGCCAGCTCCTACGAGCAGTACTTC	CSSSASSYEQYF
NA	TRBV20-1	TRBJ2-4	NA	TGCAGTGCTAGTGTGGGGCACATTCAGTACTTC	CSASVGHIQYF
NA	TRBV5-1	TRBJ2-7	TRBD1	TGCGCCAGCAGCAAGACGGGACAGGGTTCCTACGAGCAGTACTTC	CASSKTGQGSYEQYF
once	TRBV7-8	TRBJ1-2	NA	TGTGCCAGCAGCTACGAACGGGGGAAAGAGGGCTACACCTTC	CASSYERGKEGYTF
NA	TRBV19	TRBJ2-3	NA	TGTGCCAGTACGGCAGGGACAGATACGCAGTATTTT	CASTAGTDTQYF
NA	TRBV15	TRBJ2-7	TRBD1	TGTGCCACCAGCAACCCGGACAGGGTGGGATCCTACGAGCAGTACTTC	CATSNPDRVGSYEQYF
NA	TRBV11-2	TRBJ2-3	NA	TGTGCCAGCAGCAATTCCGGGACATGGCGACCAGCCCGGTATTTT	CASSNSGTWRPARYF
few	TRBV30	TRBJ1-2	TRBD1	TGTGCCTGGAGTACACAGGGGGCTGGTGGCTACACCTTC	CAWSTQGAGGYTF
NA	TRBV29-1	TRBJ2-2	NA	TGCAGCGTCGTCCCGAACACCGGGGAGCTGTTTTTT	CSVVPNTGELFF
NA	TRBV10-3	TRBJ2-3	TRBD2	TGTGCCATCAGGACGGAGCGGGAGAGCCCAGATACGCAGTATTTT	CAIRTERESPDTQYF
once	TRBV13	TRBJ2-7	NA	TGTGCCAGCAGCTCCTCCCGCGGGGAGCAGTACTTC	CASSSSRGEQYF
few	TRBV13	TRBJ2-7	TRBD2	TGTGCCAGCAGCTCCCCGGGGGACGGACAGGGACTAGCGGGAGGCCGGAAAGCCGAGCAGTACTTC	CASSSPGDGQGLAGGRKAEQYF
NA	TRBV19	TRBJ2-1	TRBD2	TGTGCCAGTAGTCCGCGGCGGGAGCGGGGGGCATACAATGAGCAGTTCTTC	CASSPRRERGAYNEQFF
NA	TRBV4-3	TRBJ1-4	NA	TGCGCCAGCAGCCAAGATTGGGACGGGAGTAATGAAAAACTGTTTTTT	CASSQDWDGSNEKLFF
NA	TRBV19	TRBJ2-7	TRBD2	TGTGCCAGCCAAGCGGGACCCGGATCCTACGAGCAGTACTTC	CASQAGPGSYEQYF